Following are 29 T cell receptor beta chains from one sample sequenced in a study of tumor-infiltrating lymphocytes in primary liver carcinoma. TCR beta cDNA came from about 450 ng total RNA, primed with a constant-region primer. Each TCR beta library was derived from three nested multiplex PCR rounds that employed slightly modified ARM-PCR. Two initial PCR rounds of 10 to 11 cycles each paired TRBV1-TRBV30 forward primers with a C-beta reverse primer. A single record per CDR3 protein comes from TCRdb applying MiXCR to the multiplex PCR reads. The repertoire includes about 180,000 distinct CDR3 sequences, 60% of them detected once, and approximately 70% sits in the top ten. Alongside blood RNA obtained from unsorted whole blood, germline DNA was also extracted. Specimen: peripheral blood. The receptors derive from a man aged 40-55 years with primary liver carcinoma and hepatitis B virus infection.

This clonotype has ten or more counts. The chain recombines TRBV11-2 with TRBJ2-1, with no clear D. The CDR3 length is 18 residues. Germline V gene lookup returns CDR1 SGHAT and CDR2 FQNNGV. V was shortened by 0 bases and J by 6 bases, with 21 bases between the two germline ends. This CDR3 reads CASSLDLWTNLPGNEQFF. CDR3 DNA sequence: TGTGCCAGCAGCTTAGATCTTTGGACCAACCTGCCTGGCAATGAGCAGTTCTTC. The variable domain in full, completed from reference TRBV11-2 and TRBJ2-1, reads EAGVAQSPRYKIIEKRQSVAFWCNPISGHATLYWYQQILGQGPKLLIQFQNNGVVDDSQLPKDRFSAERLKGVDSTLKIQPAKLEDSAVYLCASSLDLWTNLPGNEQFFGPGTRLTVL.

The chain combines TRBV5-5 with TRBJ2-3; D gene unclear. Between the trimmed V and J ends, which lost 4 bases and 7 bases, there was a span of 13 bases. This CDR3 has 13 residues. CDR1 and CDR2 from the germline V gene are SGHKS and YYEKEE (reference sequence). CDR3 sequence reads: CASSALDEYTQYF. CDR3 DNA sequence: TGTGCCAGCAGCGCCCTAGACGAGTATACGCAGTATTTT. The full variable domain, with the rest looked up from reference TRBV5-5 and TRBJ2-3, is DAGVTQSPTHLIKTRGQQVTLRCSPISGHKSVSWYQQVLGQGPQFIFQYYEKEERGRGNFPDRFSARQFPNYSSELNVNALLLGDSALYLCASSALDEYTQYFGPGTRLTVL.

This clonotype has a count of ten or more. V usage is TRBV29-1 and J usage is TRBJ2-1; 9 bases align to TRBD2. V lost 6 bases, J lost 6 bases, and 6 bases stayed unmatched. The germline gives CDR1 SQVTM, CDR2 ANQGSEA. CDR3 length: 13 residues. Here the CDR3 reads CSVAGLAGNEQFF. CDR3 bases: TGCAGCGTCGCGGGACTAGCCGGCAATGAGCAGTTCTTC.

This chain connects TRBV7-2 to TRBJ2-7, with 12 nucleotides matching TRBD1. Germline trimming cut 3 bases from V and 6 bases from J; bases unmatched to any gene: 9. This CDR3 comprises 16 residues. Germline lookup yields CDR1 SGHTA and CDR2 FQGNSA. CDR3 DNA: TGTGCCAGCAGCTTGCTGCCGGGACAGGGGGCGTTCGAGCAGTACTTC. It yields the protein CASSLLPGQGAFEQYF. Full variable domain (missing parts from reference TRBV7-2 and TRBJ2-7): GAGVSQSPSNKVTEKGKDVELRCDPISGHTALYWYRQSLGQGLEFLIYFQGNSAPDKSGLPSDRFSAERTGGSVSTLTIQRTQQEDSAVYLCASSLLPGQGAFEQYFGPGTRLTVT.

The sample holds many counts of this clonotype. For the CDR3, the DNA is TGCAGCGTTGACCCGAGCACAGATACGCAGTATTTT. Its translation is CSVDPSTDTQYF. The rearrangement joins TRBV29-1 to TRBJ2-3; D uncertain. In germline, CDR1 is SQVTM, CDR2 ANQGSEA. The V end was cut by 3 bases, the J end by 0 bases, with 4 bases between. This CDR3 comprises 12 residues.

Regarding this clonotype: Germline is not matched at one junction end, which may reflect a read error. The rearrangement joins TRBV6-1 to TRBJ2-3, with 8 bases fitting TRBD1. Germline V gene sequence: CDR1 MNHNS, CDR2 SASEGT. The CDR3 sequence is 17 residues long. CDR3 amino acids: CVSSAGQGIAMTDTQYF. The DNA of the CDR3 is TGTGTCAGCAGTGCCGGACAGGGAATAGCAATGACAGATACGCAGTATTTT.

This clonotype was seen more than once but under ten times. Being one base from a much bigger clone, this may be a read error. V and J are TRBV11-1 and TRBJ2-1; the match to TRBD1 covers 11 bases. The CDR3 contains 15 residues. CDR1 is SGHAT and CDR2 is FQDESV in the germline V gene (reference sequence). In DNA form, the CDR3 reads TGTGTCAGCAGCTCCGGACAGGGGGCCCACAATGAGCAGTTCTTC. Translated: CVSSSGQGAHNEQFF.

As regards this clonotype: At one end, the junction sequence differs from germline, possibly due to a read error. This sequence joins TRBV11-2 and TRBJ2-7; TRBD1 agrees at 9 bases. This CDR3 has 14 residues. Germline CDR1 SGHAT, CDR2 FQNNGV. CDR3 nucleotides: TGTGCCAGTAGCTTAGGGACAGGGTTTCCCGAGCGGTACTTC. Its protein is CASSLGTGFPERYF. Full variable domain (remainder filled in from reference TRBV11-2 and TRBJ2-7): EAGVAQSPRYKIIEKRQSVAFWCNPISGHATLYWYQQILGQGPKLLIQFQNNGVVDDSQLPKDRFSAERLKGVDSTLKIQPAKLEDSAVYLCASSLGTGFPERYFGPGTRLTVT.

The chain recombines TRBV12-3 or TRBV12-4 with TRBJ2-5; D is possibly TRBD2 (5 bases). This CDR3 is 11 amino acids long. Trimming removed 3 bases at V and 13 bases at J, with 12 bases between. As DNA, the CDR3 is TGTGCCAGCAGTTTGGCGGGCCCGAGGTACTTC. Protein sequence: CASSLAGPRYF.

V gene TRBV11-2 combines with J gene TRBJ2-7; 9 nucleotides line up with TRBD1. Germline V gives CDR1 SGHAT, CDR2 FQNNGV. V shed 6 bases, J shed 4 bases, and the junction held 10 bases outside the gene matches. This CDR3 is 15 amino acids long. CDR3 loop: CASSYTGGRWYEQYF. For the CDR3, the DNA is TGTGCCAGCAGTTATACAGGGGGCCGGTGGTACGAGCAGTACTTC.

On this clonotype: An end of the junction differs from the germline gene, which may be a read error. The chain joins TRBV11-2 to TRBJ2-3; 8 bases match TRBD2. The germline gives CDR1 SGHAT, CDR2 FQNNGV. This CDR3 region has 15 residues. CDR3 protein: CASSPETSAGDTQYF. For the CDR3, the DNA is TGTGCAAGCAGCCCCGAGACTAGCGCTGGGGATACGCAGTATTTT.

This clonotype was recorded at least ten times. The chain carries TRBV29-1 and TRBJ1-2; no clear D gene. Trimming removed 2 bases at V and 4 bases at J, with 8 bases between. Germline CDR1 and CDR2: SQVTM and ANQGSEA. The CDR3 covers 12 residues. CDR3 nucleotides: TGCAGCGTTGAACACGAGGGCTATGGCTACACCTTC. Amino acid sequence: CSVEHEGYGYTF.

Of note for this clonotype: A much larger clone lies one base from this, so it may be a read error. The genes are TRBV11-2 and TRBJ2-2; D is unclear. Germline-derived CDR1 and CDR2 are SGHAT and FQNNGV. Deletions cut 4 bases from V and 6 bases from J, with 9 bases between. The CDR3 covers 13 residues. CDR3 sequence: CASSSLRSGELFF. Here the CDR3 DNA reads TGTGCCAGCAGCTCTCTCCGTTCCGGGGAGCTGTTTTTT.

Concerning this clonotype: The junction differs from germline at one of its ends, possibly a read error. The J gene is TRBJ2-1, the V gene TRBV4-1; D gene ambiguous. The CDR3 spans 15 residues. Germline CDR1 and CDR2: MGHRA and YSYEKL. This CDR3 is CASNQRFLNPEEQFF. The CDR3 nucleotides are TGCGCCAGCAACCAAAGGTTTCTTAACCCCGAGGAGCAGTTCTTC.

The rearrangement links TRBV9 to TRBJ1-5; the match to TRBD1 covers 7 bases. The J segment lost 0 bases and the V segment lost 4 bases, leaving 7 bases of the junction unmatched. Germline V gives CDR1 SGDLS, CDR2 YYNGEE. The CDR3 consists of 16 residues. In DNA form, the CDR3 reads TGTGCCAGCAGCCCAGAACAGGGGACTAGCAATCAGCCCCAGCATTTT. Translation: CASSPEQGTSNQPQHF.

The V call is TRBV6-5, the J call TRBJ1-2; tentative D call: TRBD1 (5 bases). Trimming pared 8 bases from V and 6 bases from J, leaving 16 bases between. This CDR3 is 13 amino acids long. Germline V CDR1 and CDR2: MNHEY, SVGAGI. In nucleotides, the CDR3 is TGTGCCAGCCGGGACTCAGAAGATCATGGCTACACCTTC. This gives the protein CASRDSEDHGYTF.

The chain employs TRBV10-3 and TRBJ2-7, with TRBD1 identical over 9 bases. CDR1 ENHRY and CDR2 SYGVKD come from the germline V gene. Unmatched junction bases numbered 8, after V lost 7 bases and J lost 4 bases. The CDR3 consists of 14 residues. CDR3 sequence: CAITAGTGSYEQYF. The DNA for the CDR3 is TGTGCCATCACCGCCGGGACAGGGTCTTACGAGCAGTACTTC.

A note on this clonotype: Possible read error: a much larger clone is one base away. J is TRBJ2-3 and V is TRBV29-1, with 9 positions matching TRBD1. Looked up from germline, CDR1 is SQVTM and CDR2 is ANQGSEA. The CDR3 is 12 residues long. The CDR3 sequence: CGVDRGTDTQYF. CDR3 bases: TGCGGCGTTGACAGGGGGACAGATACGCAGTATTTT.

This clonotype was seen more than once but under ten times. Germline and junction disagree at one end, which may indicate a read error. The rearrangement uses TRBV28 and TRBJ2-5; D possibly corresponds to TRBD1 (6 bases). CDR1 is MDHEN, CDR2 SYDVKM, per germline. There are 14 residues in the CDR3. Written as DNA, the CDR3 is TGTGCCAGCAGTCCACAGGGTTTCCCAGAGACTCAGTACTTC. This sequence encodes CASSPQGFPETQYF.

In this sample, this clonotype turned up a few times. The genes are TRBV4-1 and TRBJ2-2; D unresolved. Germline-derived CDR1 and CDR2 are MGHRA and YSYEKL. There are 14 residues in the CDR3. V lost 5 bases, J lost 1 base, and 8 bases lay in between. Here the CDR3 reads CASSVKLNTGELFF. The CDR3 nucleotides are TGCGCCAGCAGCGTCAAATTGAACACCGGGGAGCTGTTTTTT.

This clonotype came up a few times. The chain uses TRBV13 and TRBJ1-3; D ambiguous. The V end was cut by 2 bases, the J end by 2 bases, with 4 bases between. Germline CDR1 is PRHDT and CDR2 is FYEKMQ (reference sequence). This CDR3 spans 13 amino acids. This CDR3 is CASSLSAGNTIYF. CDR3 nucleotides: TGTGCCAGCAGCTTATCGGCTGGAAACACCATATATTTT.

The genes are TRBV5-4 and TRBJ1-4; D remains ambiguous. The CDR3 loop spans 16 amino acids. Looked up from germline, CDR1 is SGHNT and CDR2 is YYREEE (reference sequence). Trimming cost V 4 bases and J 7 bases, with 20 bases left between them. Here the CDR3 reads CASSPGSGLSSEKLFF. The CDR3 bases are TGTGCCAGCAGCCCGGGTTCAGGCCTATCAAGTGAAAAACTGTTTTTT.

V and J are TRBV6-4 and TRBJ2-1; D is unclear. There are 14 residues in the CDR3. Germline CDR1 MRHNA, CDR2 SNTAGT. Trimming took off 6 bases at V and 1 base at J, with 10 bases between the two ends. CDR3 coding DNA: TGTGCCAGCAGCCCGACCGTTTCCTACAATGAGCAGTTCTTC. It codes for CASSPTVSYNEQFF.

The chain joins TRBV11-2 to TRBJ2-7, with D maybe TRBD2 (5 bases). Germline assignment: CDR1 SGHAT and CDR2 FQNNGV. This CDR3 region has 14 residues. With 5 bases removed from V and 13 bases from J, the gap between germline ends came to 24 bases. The DNA of the CDR3 is TGTGCCAGCAGCCCTGAACGGGGAACCTACGAGCCATACTTC. It specifies CASSPERGTYEPYF.

In the case of this clonotype: In this CDR3 the conserved last residue, phenylalanine or tryptophan, is missing, so a read error is likely. This chain joins TRBV29-1 and TRBJ1-1; TRBD1 is a possible D gene (5 bases). Trimming removed 3 bases from V and 4 bases from J, with 12 bases in between. The CDR3 totals 13 residues. The germline CDR1 and CDR2 sequences are SQVTM and ANQGSEA. The CDR3: CSVDGMGGTEAFI. CDR3 DNA: TGCAGCGTTGATGGTATGGGGGGCACTGAAGCTTTCATT.

The chain combines TRBV6-6 with TRBJ2-7; 9 nucleotides align to TRBD1. Germline trimming cut 9 bases from V and 6 bases from J; bases unmatched to any gene: 9. In germline, CDR1 is MNHNY, CDR2 SVGAGI (reference sequence). The CDR3 sequence is 13 residues long. The CDR3 sequence: CASSDRDRVEQYF. CDR3 DNA: TGTGCCAGTAGTGACCGGGACAGGGTCGAGCAGTACTTC.

This rearrangement joins TRBV10-3 to TRBJ1-1, with no clear D. The germline CDR1 and CDR2 sequences are ENHRY and SYGVKD. This CDR3 is built from 14 residues. The CDR3 bases are TGTGTCTTCAGTGAACAACTCTTGAACACTGAAGCTTTCTTT. Amino acid sequence: CVFSEQLLNTEAFF.

This clonotype was seen just once. CDR3 region: CASSQVRDYNHNEQFF. The CDR3 DNA is TGCGCCAGCAGCCAAGTCCGGGACTATAACCACAATGAGCAGTTCTTC. V and J are TRBV4-1 and TRBJ2-1; 7 nucleotides match TRBD2. This CDR3 comprises 16 residues. Per the germline V gene, CDR1 is MGHRA and CDR2 is YSYEKL. J was trimmed by 5 bases and V by 1 base; bases with no gene match: 8.

The chain is built from TRBV5-4 and TRBJ2-1, with 11 nucleotides matching TRBD2. Germline V gives CDR1 SGHNT, CDR2 YYREEE (reference sequence). Trimming removed 3 bases from V and 4 bases from J; junction bases left unmatched: 6. This CDR3 is built from 16 residues. Written as DNA, the CDR3 is TGTGCCAGCAGCTCGGGGACTAGCGGCCTTTACAATGAGCAGTTCTTC. It is translated as CASSSGTSGLYNEQFF. The entire variable domain, with the rest obtained from reference TRBV5-4 and TRBJ2-1, is as follows: ETGVTQSPTHLIKTRGQQVTLRCSSQSGHNTVSWYQQALGQGPQFIFQYYREEENGRGNFPPRFSGLQFPNYSSELNVNALELDDSALYLCASSSGTSGLYNEQFFGPGTRLTVL.